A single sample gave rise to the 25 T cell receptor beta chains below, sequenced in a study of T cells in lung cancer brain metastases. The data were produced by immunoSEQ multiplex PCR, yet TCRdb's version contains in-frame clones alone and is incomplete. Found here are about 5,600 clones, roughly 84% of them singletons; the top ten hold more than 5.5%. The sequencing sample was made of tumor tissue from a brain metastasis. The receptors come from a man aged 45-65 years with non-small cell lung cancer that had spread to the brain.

CDR3 region: CASSTAGTPEKLFF. The CDR3 DNA reads TGTGCCAGTAGTACCGCGGGGACACCAGAAAAACTGTTTTTT. V is TRBV19 and J is TRBJ1-4; D may be TRBD1 (6 bases). The CDR3 runs 14 residues. CDR1 and CDR2 (germline): LNHDA, SQIVND (reference sequence). Between the trimmed V and J ends, which lost 4 bases and 8 bases, there was a span of 14 bases.

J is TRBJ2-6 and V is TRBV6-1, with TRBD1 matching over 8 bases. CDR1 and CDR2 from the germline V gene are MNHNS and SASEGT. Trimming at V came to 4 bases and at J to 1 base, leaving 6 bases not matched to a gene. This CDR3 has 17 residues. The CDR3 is CASSVGQGGSGANVLTF. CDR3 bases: TGTGCCAGCAGTGTCGGACAGGGCGGTTCTGGGGCCAACGTCCTGACTTTC.

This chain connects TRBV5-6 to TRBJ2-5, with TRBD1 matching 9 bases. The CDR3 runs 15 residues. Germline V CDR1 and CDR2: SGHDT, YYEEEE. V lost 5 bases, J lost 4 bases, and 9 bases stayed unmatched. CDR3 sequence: CASSPGGTGSETQYF. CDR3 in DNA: TGTGCCAGCAGTCCCGGAGGGACAGGGTCAGAGACCCAGTACTTC.

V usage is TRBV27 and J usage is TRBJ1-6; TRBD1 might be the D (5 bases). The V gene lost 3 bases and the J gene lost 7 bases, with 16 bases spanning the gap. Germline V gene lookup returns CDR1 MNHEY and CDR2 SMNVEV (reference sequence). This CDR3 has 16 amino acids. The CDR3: CASSFLGGVGNSPLHF. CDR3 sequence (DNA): TGTGCCAGCAGTTTTCTGGGAGGGGTGGGGAATTCACCCCTCCACTTT.

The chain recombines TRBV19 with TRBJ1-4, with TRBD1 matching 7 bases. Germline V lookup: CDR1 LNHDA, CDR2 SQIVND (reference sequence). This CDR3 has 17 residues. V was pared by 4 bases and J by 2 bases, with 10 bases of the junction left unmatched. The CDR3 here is CASSNPTGRPTNEKLFF. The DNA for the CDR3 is TGTGCCAGTAGTAACCCGACAGGGCGGCCTACTAATGAAAAACTGTTTTTT.

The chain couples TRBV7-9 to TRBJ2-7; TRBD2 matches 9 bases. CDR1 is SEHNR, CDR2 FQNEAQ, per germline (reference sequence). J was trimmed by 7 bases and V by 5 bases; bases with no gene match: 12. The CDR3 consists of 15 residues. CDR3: CASSESGGFMGEQYF. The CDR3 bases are TGTGCCAGCAGCGAGAGCGGGGGGTTTATGGGTGAGCAGTACTTC.

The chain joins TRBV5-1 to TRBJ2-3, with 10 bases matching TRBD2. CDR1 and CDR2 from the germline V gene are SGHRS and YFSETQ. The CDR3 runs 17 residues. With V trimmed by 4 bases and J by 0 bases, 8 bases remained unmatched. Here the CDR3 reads CASSLRSGGGSTDTQYF. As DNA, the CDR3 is TGCGCCAGCAGCCTACGAAGCGGGGGGGGTAGCACAGATACGCAGTATTTT.

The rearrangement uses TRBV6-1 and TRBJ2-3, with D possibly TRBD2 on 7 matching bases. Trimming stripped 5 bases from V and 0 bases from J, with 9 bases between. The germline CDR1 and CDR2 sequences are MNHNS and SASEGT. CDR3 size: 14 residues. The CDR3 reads CASSRGASTDTQYF. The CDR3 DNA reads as TGTGCCAGCAGTCGGGGGGCTAGCACAGATACGCAGTATTTT.

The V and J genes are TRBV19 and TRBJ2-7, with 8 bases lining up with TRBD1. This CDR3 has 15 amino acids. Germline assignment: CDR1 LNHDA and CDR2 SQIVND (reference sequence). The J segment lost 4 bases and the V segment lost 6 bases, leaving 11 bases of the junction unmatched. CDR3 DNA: TGTGCCAGTAGCCGCTTTCAGGGGGCTAAGTACGAGCAGTACTTC. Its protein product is CASSRFQGAKYEQYF.

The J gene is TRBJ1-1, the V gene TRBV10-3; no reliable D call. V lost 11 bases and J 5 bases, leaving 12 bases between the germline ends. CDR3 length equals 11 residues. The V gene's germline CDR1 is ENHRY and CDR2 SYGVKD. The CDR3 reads CAARMGTEAFF. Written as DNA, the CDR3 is TGTGCCGCGCGGATGGGTACTGAAGCTTTCTTT.

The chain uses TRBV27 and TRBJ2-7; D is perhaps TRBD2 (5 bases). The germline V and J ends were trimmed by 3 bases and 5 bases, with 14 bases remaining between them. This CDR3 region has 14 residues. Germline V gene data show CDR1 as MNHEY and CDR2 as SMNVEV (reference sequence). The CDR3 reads CASSLTTVLDEQYF. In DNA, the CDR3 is TGTGCCAGCAGTTTGACTACGGTACTTGACGAGCAGTACTTC.

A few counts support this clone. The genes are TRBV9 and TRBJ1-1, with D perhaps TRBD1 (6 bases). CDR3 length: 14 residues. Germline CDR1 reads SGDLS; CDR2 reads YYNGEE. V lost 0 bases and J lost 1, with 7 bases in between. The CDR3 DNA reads TGTGCCAGCAGCGTAGAAGGGGGGAACACTGAAGCTTTCTTT. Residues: CASSVEGGNTEAFF.

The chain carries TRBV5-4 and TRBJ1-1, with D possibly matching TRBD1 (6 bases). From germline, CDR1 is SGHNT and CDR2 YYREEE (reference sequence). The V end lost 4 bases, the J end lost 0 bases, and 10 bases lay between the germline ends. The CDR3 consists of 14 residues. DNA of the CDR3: TGTGCCAGCAGCCAGGACAGCGTGAACACTGAAGCTTTCTTT. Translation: CASSQDSVNTEAFF.

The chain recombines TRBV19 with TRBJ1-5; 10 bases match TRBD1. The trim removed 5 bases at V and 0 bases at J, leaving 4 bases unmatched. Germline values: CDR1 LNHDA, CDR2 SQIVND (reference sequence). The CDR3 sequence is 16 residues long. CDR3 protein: CASSRTGGISNQPQHF. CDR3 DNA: TGTGCCAGTAGTCGGACAGGGGGTATTAGCAATCAGCCCCAGCATTTT.

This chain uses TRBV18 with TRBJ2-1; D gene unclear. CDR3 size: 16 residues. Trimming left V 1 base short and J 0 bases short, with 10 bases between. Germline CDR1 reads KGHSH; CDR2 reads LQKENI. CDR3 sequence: CASSPLATLSYNEQFF. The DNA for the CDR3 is TGTGCCAGCTCACCACTGGCTACCCTCTCCTACAATGAGCAGTTCTTC.

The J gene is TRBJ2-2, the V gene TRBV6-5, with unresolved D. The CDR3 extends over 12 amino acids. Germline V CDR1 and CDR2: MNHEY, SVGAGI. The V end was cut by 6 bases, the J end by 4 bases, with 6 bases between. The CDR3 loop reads CASRYGTGELFF. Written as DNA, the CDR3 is TGTGCCAGCAGATATGGCACCGGGGAGCTGTTTTTT.

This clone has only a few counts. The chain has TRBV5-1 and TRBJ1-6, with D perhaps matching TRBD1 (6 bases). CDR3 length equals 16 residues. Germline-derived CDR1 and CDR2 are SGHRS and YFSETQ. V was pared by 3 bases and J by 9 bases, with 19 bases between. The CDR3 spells CASSSEQGGSGSPLHF. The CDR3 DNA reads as TGCGCCAGCAGCTCGGAACAGGGAGGCTCTGGTTCACCCCTCCACTTT.

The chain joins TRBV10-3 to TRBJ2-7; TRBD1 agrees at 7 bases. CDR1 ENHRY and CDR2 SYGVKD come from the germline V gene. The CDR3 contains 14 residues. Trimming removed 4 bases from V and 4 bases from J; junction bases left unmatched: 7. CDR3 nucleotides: TGTGCCATCAGTGGAGGGACAGTGGGATACGAGCAGTACTTC. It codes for CAISGGTVGYEQYF.

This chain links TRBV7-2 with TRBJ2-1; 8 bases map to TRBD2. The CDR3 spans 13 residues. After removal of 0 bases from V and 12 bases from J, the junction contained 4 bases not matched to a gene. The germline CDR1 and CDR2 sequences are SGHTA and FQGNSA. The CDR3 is CASSLALAGWQFF. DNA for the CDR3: TGTGCCAGCAGCTTAGCCTTAGCGGGGTGGCAGTTCTTC.

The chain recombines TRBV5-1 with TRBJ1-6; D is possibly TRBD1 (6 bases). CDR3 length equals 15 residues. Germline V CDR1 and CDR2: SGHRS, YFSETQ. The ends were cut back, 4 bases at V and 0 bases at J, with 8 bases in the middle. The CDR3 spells CASSPDSSYNSPLHF. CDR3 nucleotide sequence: TGCGCCAGCAGCCCGGACAGCTCCTATAATTCACCCCTCCACTTT. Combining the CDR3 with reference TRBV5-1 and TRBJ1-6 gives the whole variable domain KAGVTQTPRYLIKTRGQQVTLSCSPISGHRSVSWYQQTPGQGLQFLFEYFSETQRNKGNFPGRFSGRQFSNSRSEMNVSTLELGDSALYLCASSPDSSYNSPLHFGNGTRLTVT.

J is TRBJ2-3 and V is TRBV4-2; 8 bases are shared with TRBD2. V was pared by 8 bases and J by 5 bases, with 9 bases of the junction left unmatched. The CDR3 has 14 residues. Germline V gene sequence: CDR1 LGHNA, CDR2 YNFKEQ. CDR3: CASGSGGQGDTQYF. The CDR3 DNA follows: TGTGCCAGCGGGAGCGGGGGCCAGGGAGATACGCAGTATTTT.

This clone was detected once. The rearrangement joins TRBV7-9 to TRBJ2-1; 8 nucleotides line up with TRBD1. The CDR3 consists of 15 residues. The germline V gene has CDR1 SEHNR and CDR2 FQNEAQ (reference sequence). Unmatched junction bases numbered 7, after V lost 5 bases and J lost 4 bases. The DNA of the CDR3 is TGTGCCAGCAGCGTCCGGGACAGGAGATACAATGAGCAGTTCTTC. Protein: CASSVRDRRYNEQFF.

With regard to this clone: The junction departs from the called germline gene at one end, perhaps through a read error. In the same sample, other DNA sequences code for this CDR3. As DNA, the CDR3 is TGTGCTAGCAGCTTGACTCGAGGCTCTGGAAACACCATATATTTT. Residues: CASSLTRGSGNTIYF. This chain uses TRBV11-2 with TRBJ1-3; D not resolved. CDR1 SGHAT and CDR2 FQNNGV come from the germline V gene. The CDR3 length is 15 residues.

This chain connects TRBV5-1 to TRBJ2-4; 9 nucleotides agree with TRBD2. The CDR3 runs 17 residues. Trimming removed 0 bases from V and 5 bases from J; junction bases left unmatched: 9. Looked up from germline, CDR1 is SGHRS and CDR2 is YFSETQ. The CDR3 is CASSLAPSGAGENIQYF. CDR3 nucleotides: TGCGCCAGCAGCTTGGCCCCTAGCGGGGCGGGCGAAAACATTCAGTACTTC.

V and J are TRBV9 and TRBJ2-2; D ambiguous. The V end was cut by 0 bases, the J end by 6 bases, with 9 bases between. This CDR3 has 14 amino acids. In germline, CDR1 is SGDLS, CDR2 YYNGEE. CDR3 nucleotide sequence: TGTGCCAGCAGCGTAGCTCGGGTGGCCGGGGAGCTGTTTTTT. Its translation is CASSVARVAGELFF.